Listed below are T cell receptor beta chains from one sample, sequenced in a study of blood T cell repertoires in COVID-19. Sequencing used immunoSEQ multiplex PCR; TCRdb keeps in-frame clones, though not all of them. The sample lists 60,000 to 70,000 clones; about 82% were seen once. The sample consisted of peripheral blood. These receptors were obtained from a human donor in a cohort sampled during active COVID-19. Each CDR3 is given with its conserved first and last residue. A D gene is named only where the DNA matches it firmly. Not every row has a clone size; where given, it reads once, few, many or a size class.

v_gene	d_gene	len	j_gene	abundance	CDR3nt	CDR3aa
TRBV5-1	-	15	TRBJ2-1	-	TGCGCCAGCAGCTTGCAGGGGCTGAGTTACAATGAGCAGTTCTTC	CASSLQGLSYNEQFF
TRBV20-1	-	11	TRBJ2-7	-	TGCAGTTCCAGGGAAGTCAACGAGCAGTACTTC	CSSREVNEQYF
TRBV6-2/TRBV6-3	TRBD2	15	TRBJ2-2	-	TGTGCCAGCAGTTTGAGCGGGGGGGCCACCGGGGAGCTGTTTTTT	CASSLSGGATGELFF
TRBV20-1	-	10	TRBJ2-7	-	TGCAGTGCTTCGGGTCTCGAGCAGTACTTC	CSASGLEQYF
TRBV18	TRBD1	14	TRBJ2-7	few	TGTGCCAGCTCACCCGGACAGGGGTCCTACGAGCAGTACTTC	CASSPGQGSYEQYF
TRBV6-5	TRBD1	14	TRBJ1-2	-	TGTGCCAGCAGCCGGACAGGCGTGAACTATGGCTACACCTTC	CASSRTGVNYGYTF
TRBV11-3	TRBD2	15	TRBJ2-1	-	TGTGCCAGCAGCTTAAGCGGGAGCTCCTACAATGAGCAGTTCTTC	CASSLSGSSYNEQFF
TRBV5-4	TRBD1	13	TRBJ2-1	-	TGTGCCAGCAGTTCGGGACAGGGGGTCGAGCAGTTCTTC	CASSSGQGVEQFF
TRBV6-1	TRBD1	17	TRBJ1-2	-	TGTGCCAGCAGTGAATTTTACGATCGGGACAGGGCCCCCAGCTACACCTTC	CASSEFYDRDRAPSYTF
TRBV6-6	-	18	TRBJ1-5	once	TGTGCCAGCAGTCGCCGACAGGTAGCCTCATATAGCAATCAGCCCCAGCATTTT	CASSRRQVASYSNQPQHF
TRBV18	-	16	TRBJ2-5	-	TGTGCCAGCTCACCGTTTGGACAGCTGCAACAAGAGACCCAGTACTTC	CASSPFGQLQQETQYF
TRBV7-9	-	14	TRBJ1-2	once	TGTGCCAGCAGCTTTAGCGAGACTAACTATGGCTACACCTTC	CASSFSETNYGYTF
TRBV5-1	-	12	TRBJ2-7	-	TGCGCCAGCAGCCTGACGACAGCAGAGCAGTACTTC	CASSLTTAEQYF
TRBV6-2/TRBV6-3	-	16	TRBJ2-7	once	TGTGCCAGCAGTCGGTTTCGTGGGCAGGGTTGGCACGAGCAGTACTTC	CASSRFRGQGWHEQYF
TRBV6-5	-	14	TRBJ1-1	-	TGTGCCAGCAGCCTCACCGTCGGGGGCACTGAAGCTTTCTTT	CASSLTVGGTEAFF
TRBV2	-	14	TRBJ1-1	-	TGTGCCAGCAGTCGGTCCCGAGCTGACACTGAAGCTTTCTTT	CASSRSRADTEAFF
TRBV11-2	-	12	TRBJ2-1	-	TGTGCCAGCAGTCCAATAGCGGTGGAGCAGTTCTTC	CASSPIAVEQFF
TRBV19	-	15	TRBJ1-2	-	TGTGCCAGTAGTTCGACCGGGACATCGAACTATGGCTACACCTTC	CASSSTGTSNYGYTF
TRBV24-1	-	16	TRBJ1-2	-	TGTGCCACCAGTGATTTTCGGCCGCTAGCTAACTATGGCTACACCTTC	CATSDFRPLANYGYTF
TRBV4-1	TRBD1	14	TRBJ1-4	few	TGCGCCAGCAGCCGAGGACAGGACGGGGAAAAACTGTTTTTT	CASSRGQDGEKLFF
TRBV4-1	TRBD2	14	TRBJ2-1	-	TGCGCCAGCAGCCAAGATCTGGGAGGGAATGAGCAGTTCTTC	CASSQDLGGNEQFF
TRBV7-7	TRBD1	18	TRBJ1-2	few	TGTGCTAGCAGCTTAGTGTCACTGGGGACAGGGCTTAACTATGGCTACACCTTC	CASSLVSLGTGLNYGYTF
TRBV9	-	15	TRBJ2-3	-	TGTGCCAGCAGCTACTCCGGGACTAGCACAGATACGCAGTATTTT	CASSYSGTSTDTQYF
TRBV19	-	14	TRBJ2-1	-	TGTGCCAGTCGACTATTACATCAGTGGGATGAGCAGTTCTTC	CASRLLHQWDEQFF
TRBV12-3/TRBV12-4	-	13	TRBJ1-3	few	TGTGCCAGCATCGCAGGGGAAGGAAACACCATATATTTT	CASIAGEGNTIYF
TRBV28	-	13	TRBJ1-2	few	TGTGCCAGCAGTTTACCGGGAGACTATGGCTACACCTTC	CASSLPGDYGYTF
TRBV6-5	-	13	TRBJ1-1	-	TGTGCCAGCAGGCGAGAACGTTCCATTCTAGCTTTCTTT	CASRRERSILAFF
TRBV2	-	12	TRBJ1-2	-	TGTGCCAGCAGGACAGGATCCTATGGCTACACCTTC	CASRTGSYGYTF
TRBV6-5	TRBD1	14	TRBJ1-2	-	TGTGCCACCCGCGGACAGGTAGATAACTATGGCTACACCTTC	CATRGQVDNYGYTF